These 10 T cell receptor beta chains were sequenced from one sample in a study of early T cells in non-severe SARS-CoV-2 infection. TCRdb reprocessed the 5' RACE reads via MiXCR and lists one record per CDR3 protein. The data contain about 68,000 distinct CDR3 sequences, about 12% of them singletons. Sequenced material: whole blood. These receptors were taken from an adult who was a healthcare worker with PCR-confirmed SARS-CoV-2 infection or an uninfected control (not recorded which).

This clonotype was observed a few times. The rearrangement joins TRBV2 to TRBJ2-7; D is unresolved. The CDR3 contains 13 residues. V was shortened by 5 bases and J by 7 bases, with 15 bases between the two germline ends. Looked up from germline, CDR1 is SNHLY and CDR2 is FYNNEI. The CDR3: CASSFVSRVEQYF. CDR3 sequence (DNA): TGTGCCAGCAGTTTTGTCTCGCGCGTAGAGCAGTACTTC.

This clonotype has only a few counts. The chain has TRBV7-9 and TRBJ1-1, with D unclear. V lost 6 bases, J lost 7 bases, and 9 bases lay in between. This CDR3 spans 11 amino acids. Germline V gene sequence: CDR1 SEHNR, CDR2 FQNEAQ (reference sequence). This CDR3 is CASREGSEAFF. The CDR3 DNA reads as TGTGCCAGCAGGGAAGGTAGTGAAGCTTTCTTT.

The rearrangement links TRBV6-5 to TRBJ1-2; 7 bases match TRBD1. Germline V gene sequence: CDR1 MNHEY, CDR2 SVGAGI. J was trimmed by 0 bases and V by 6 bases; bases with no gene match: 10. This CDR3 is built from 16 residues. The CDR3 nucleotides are TGTGCCAGCAGGTCGCCCCGACAGGGTACTAACTATGGCTACACCTTC. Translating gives CASRSPRQGTNYGYTF.

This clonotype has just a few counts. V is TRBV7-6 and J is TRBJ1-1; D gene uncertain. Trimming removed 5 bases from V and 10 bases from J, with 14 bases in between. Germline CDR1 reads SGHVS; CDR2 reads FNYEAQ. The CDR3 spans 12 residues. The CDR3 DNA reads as TGTGCCAGCAGCGCATTTGCAGGAGGAGCTTTCTTT. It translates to CASSAFAGGAFF.

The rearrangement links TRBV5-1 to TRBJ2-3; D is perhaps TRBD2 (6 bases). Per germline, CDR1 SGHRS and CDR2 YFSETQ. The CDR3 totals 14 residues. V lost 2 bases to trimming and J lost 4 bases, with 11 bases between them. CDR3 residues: CASSFVGDSDTQYF. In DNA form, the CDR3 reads TGCGCCAGCAGCTTCGTGGGGGACTCAGATACGCAGTATTTT.

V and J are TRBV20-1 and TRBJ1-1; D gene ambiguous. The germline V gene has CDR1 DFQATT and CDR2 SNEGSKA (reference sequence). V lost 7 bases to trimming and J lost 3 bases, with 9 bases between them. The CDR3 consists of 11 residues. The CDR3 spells CSVPKHTEAFF. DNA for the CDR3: TGCAGTGTTCCGAAGCACACTGAAGCTTTCTTT.

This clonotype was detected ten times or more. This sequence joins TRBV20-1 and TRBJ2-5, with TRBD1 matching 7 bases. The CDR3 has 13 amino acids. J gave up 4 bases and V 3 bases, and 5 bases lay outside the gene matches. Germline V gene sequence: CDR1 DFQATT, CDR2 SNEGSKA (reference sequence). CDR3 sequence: CSARATGLETQYF. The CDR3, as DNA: TGCAGTGCTAGGGCGACAGGGCTAGAGACCCAGTACTTC.

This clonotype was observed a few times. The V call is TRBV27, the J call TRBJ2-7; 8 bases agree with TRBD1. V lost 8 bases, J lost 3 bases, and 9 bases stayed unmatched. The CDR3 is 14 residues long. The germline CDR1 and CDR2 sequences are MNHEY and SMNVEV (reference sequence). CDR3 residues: CASSPTGVNYEQYF. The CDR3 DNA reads TGTGCCAGCTCTCCGACAGGGGTTAACTACGAGCAGTACTTC.

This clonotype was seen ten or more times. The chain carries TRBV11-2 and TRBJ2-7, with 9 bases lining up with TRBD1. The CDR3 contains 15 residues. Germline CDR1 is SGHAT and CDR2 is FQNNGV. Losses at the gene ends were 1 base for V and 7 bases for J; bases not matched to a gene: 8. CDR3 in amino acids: CASSLAGTGLNEQYF. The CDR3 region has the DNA TGTGCCAGCAGCTTAGCTGGGACAGGGCTTAATGAGCAGTACTTC.

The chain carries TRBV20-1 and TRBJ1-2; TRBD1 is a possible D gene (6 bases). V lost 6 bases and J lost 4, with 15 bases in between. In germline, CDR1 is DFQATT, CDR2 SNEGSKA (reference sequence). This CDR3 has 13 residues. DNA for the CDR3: TGCAGTGCCCCGGCGGGGGCGGGCTATGGCTACACCTTC. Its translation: CSAPAGAGYGYTF.